A single sample is the source of the 9 T cell receptor beta chains below, sequenced in a study of T cell responses to AZD1222 COVID-19 vaccine. Sequencing used immunoSEQ multiplex PCR; TCRdb keeps in-frame clones, though not all of them. The table shows 150,000 to 200,000 clones, with approximately 90% occurring only once. Sequenced material: peripheral blood, taken 28 days after the second AZD1222 dose. Receptors originate from an adult who received the AZD1222 COVID-19 vaccine.

The J gene is TRBJ2-3, the V gene TRBV24-1; 14 bases map to TRBD2. This CDR3 is 18 amino acids long. CDR1 KGHDR and CDR2 SFDVKD come from the germline V gene. V lost 2 bases and J lost 5; bases outside the gene matches: 8. This chain's CDR3 is CATSDSTGTSGSVDTQYF. DNA for the CDR3: TGTGCCACCAGTGATTCGACCGGGACTAGCGGGAGCGTAGATACGCAGTATTTT.

This CDR3 is CSVVWDTEAFF. In DNA, the CDR3 is TGCAGCGTTGTATGGGACACTGAAGCTTTCTTT. The chain recombines TRBV29-1 with TRBJ1-1; D not resolved. The CDR3 contains 11 residues. Germline CDR1 reads SQVTM; CDR2 reads ANQGSEA. Trimming left V 4 bases short and J 3 bases short, with 6 bases between. Full variable domain (missing parts from reference TRBV29-1 and TRBJ1-1): SAVISQKPSRDICQRGTSLTIQCQVDSQVTMMFWYRQQPGQSLTLIATANQGSEATYESGFVIDKFPISRPNLTFSTLTVSNMSPEDSSIYLCSVVWDTEAFFGQGTRLTVV.

This chain links TRBV7-3 with TRBJ2-7; 7 bases fit TRBD1. The V segment lost 2 bases and the J segment 7 bases; nucleotides outside the gene matches: 8. The CDR3 is 14 residues long. From germline, CDR1 is SGHTA and CDR2 FQGTGA. CDR3 sequence reads: CASSLGQAQGEQYF. The CDR3 DNA follows: TGTGCCAGCAGCTTAGGACAGGCCCAGGGTGAGCAGTACTTC.

The V call is TRBV12-3 or TRBV12-4, the J call TRBJ2-1; D not certain. V lost 3 bases to trimming and J lost 4 bases, with 7 bases between them. The CDR3 is made up of 13 amino acids. CDR3: CASSFMEYNEQFF. The CDR3 DNA reads TGTGCCAGCAGTTTTATGGAGTACAATGAGCAGTTCTTC.

The rearrangement uses TRBV7-2 and TRBJ2-7, with D maybe TRBD2 (6 bases). This CDR3 has 15 amino acids. Per germline, CDR1 SGHTA and CDR2 FQGNSA. The V gene lost 1 base and the J gene lost 2 bases, with 12 bases spanning the gap. CDR3 region: CASSLGSGPTYEQYF. The CDR3 DNA reads TGTGCCAGCAGCTTAGGGAGCGGGCCAACCTACGAGCAGTACTTC.

The V gene is TRBV5-1, the J gene TRBJ2-7; possibly TRBD1 for D (6 bases). Deletions cut 4 bases from V and 6 bases from J, with 11 bases between. This CDR3 region has 12 residues. In germline, CDR1 is SGHRS, CDR2 YFSETQ. In DNA form, the CDR3 reads TGCGCCAGCAGCCTGCCAGGGGCCGAGCAGTACTTC. This sequence encodes CASSLPGAEQYF.

The chain combines TRBV6-4 with TRBJ2-1; D remains ambiguous. The CDR3 sequence is 13 residues long. Trimming stripped 3 bases from V and 10 bases from J, with 13 bases between. Per germline, CDR1 MRHNA and CDR2 SNTAGT. The chain's CDR3 is CASSEGSEGEQFF. In nucleotides, the CDR3 is TGTGCCAGCAGTGAGGGGTCAGAAGGGGAGCAGTTCTTC.

V and J are TRBV28 and TRBJ2-7, with 8 nucleotides matching TRBD2. Germline lookup yields CDR1 MDHEN and CDR2 SYDVKM. There are 17 residues in the CDR3. Trimming cost V 5 bases and J 7 bases; bases outside gene matches: 19. CDR3 bases: TGTGCCAGCAGTCCTTCGGGACTAGAAAGCCTAACGGGGGAGCAGTACTTC. As protein: CASSPSGLESLTGEQYF.

The CDR3 spells CATSDPSGTGDGNTGELFF. CDR3 coding DNA: TGTGCCACCAGTGACCCGTCCGGGACAGGGGACGGTAACACCGGGGAGCTGTTTTTT. The rearrangement joins TRBV24-1 to TRBJ2-2; 10 positions agree with TRBD1. Germline trimming cut 4 bases from V and 2 bases from J; bases unmatched to any gene: 12. Germline CDR1 and CDR2: KGHDR and SFDVKD. CDR3 length: 19 amino acids.